Given below is one T cell receptor (beta chain) in context. From blood CD8+ and CD4+ T cells, the TCR beta chain was sequenced. TEMRA cells were FACS-enriched, and CD8+ and CD4+ T cells were isolated negatively. Germline CDR1 and CDR2: SNHLY and FYNNEI. V shed 7 bases and J 2 bases; nucleotides not matched to a gene: 5. The CDR3 runs 16 residues. The source of the sample is a study of CD8 T cells in Susac syndrome. The RNA, 0.5 to 1 ug, was put through reverse transcription using random hexamers. Multiplex immunoSEQ PCR targeted 54 Vbeta and 13 Jbeta TCR beta segments. MiXCR was run by TCRdb on the immunoSEQ multiplex PCR reads, yielding one entry per CDR3 protein. The data contain a few hundred thousand distinct CDR3 sequences, 80% to 90% of them singletons.

The receptor was derived from a human donor with multiple sclerosis. The sample taken for sequencing was CD8+ T cells from PBMCs. The chain recombines TRBV2 with TRBJ2-6; 10 nucleotides match TRBD1. The CDR3 here is CASKGQGLTGANVLTF. The CDR3 coding sequence is TGTGCCAGCAAGGGACAGGGGTTAACTGGGGCCAACGTCCTGACTTTC.